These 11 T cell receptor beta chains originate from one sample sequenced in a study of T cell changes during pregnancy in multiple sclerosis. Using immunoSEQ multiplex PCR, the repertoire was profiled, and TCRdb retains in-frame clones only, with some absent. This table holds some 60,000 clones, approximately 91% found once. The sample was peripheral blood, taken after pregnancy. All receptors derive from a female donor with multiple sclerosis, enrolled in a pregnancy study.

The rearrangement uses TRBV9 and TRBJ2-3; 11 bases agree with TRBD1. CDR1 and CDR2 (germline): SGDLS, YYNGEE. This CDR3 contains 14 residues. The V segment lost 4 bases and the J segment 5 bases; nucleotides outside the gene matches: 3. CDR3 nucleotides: TGTGCCAGCAGCACAGGGACAGGGGGAGATACGCAGTATTTT. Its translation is CASSTGTGGDTQYF.

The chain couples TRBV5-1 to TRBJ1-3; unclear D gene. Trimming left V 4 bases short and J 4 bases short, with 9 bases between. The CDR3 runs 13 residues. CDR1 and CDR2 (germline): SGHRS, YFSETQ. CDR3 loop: CASSVTAGNTIYF. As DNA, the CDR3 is TGCGCCAGCAGCGTAACAGCCGGAAACACCATATATTTT.

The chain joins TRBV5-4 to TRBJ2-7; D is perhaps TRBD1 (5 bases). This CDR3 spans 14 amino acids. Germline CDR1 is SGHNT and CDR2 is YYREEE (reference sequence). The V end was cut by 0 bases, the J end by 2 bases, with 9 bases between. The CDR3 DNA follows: TGTGCCAGCAGCTTGGTAGACAGAACCTACGAGCAGTACTTC. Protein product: CASSLVDRTYEQYF.

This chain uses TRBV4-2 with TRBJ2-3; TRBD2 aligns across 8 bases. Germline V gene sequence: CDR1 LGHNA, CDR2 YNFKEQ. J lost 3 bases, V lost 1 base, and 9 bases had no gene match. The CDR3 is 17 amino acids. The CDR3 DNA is TGTGCCAGCAGCCAAGGCCTACGGGGGGGTGAAACAGATACGCAGTATTTT. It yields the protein CASSQGLRGGETDTQYF.

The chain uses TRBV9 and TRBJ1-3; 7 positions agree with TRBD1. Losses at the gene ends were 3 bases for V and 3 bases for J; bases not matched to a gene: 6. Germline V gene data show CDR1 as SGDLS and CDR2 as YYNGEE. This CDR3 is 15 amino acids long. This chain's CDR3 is CASSDQQGYGNTIYF. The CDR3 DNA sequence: TGTGCCAGCAGCGACCAACAGGGGTATGGAAACACCATATATTTT.

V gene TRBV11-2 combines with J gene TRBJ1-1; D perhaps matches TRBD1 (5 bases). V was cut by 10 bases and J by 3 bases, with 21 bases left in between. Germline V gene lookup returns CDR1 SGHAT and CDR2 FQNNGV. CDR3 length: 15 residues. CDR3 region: CANLGLSPRDTEAFF. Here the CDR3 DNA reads TGTGCCAACTTGGGGCTCTCCCCTAGAGACACTGAAGCTTTCTTT.

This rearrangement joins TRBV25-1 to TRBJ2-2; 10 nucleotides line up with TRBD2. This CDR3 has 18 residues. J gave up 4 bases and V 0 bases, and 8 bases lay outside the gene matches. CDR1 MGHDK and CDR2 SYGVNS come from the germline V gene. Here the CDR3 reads CASSEYKRGGRSTGELFF. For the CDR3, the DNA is TGTGCCAGCAGTGAATACAAGCGGGGGGGCCGATCCACCGGGGAGCTGTTTTTT.

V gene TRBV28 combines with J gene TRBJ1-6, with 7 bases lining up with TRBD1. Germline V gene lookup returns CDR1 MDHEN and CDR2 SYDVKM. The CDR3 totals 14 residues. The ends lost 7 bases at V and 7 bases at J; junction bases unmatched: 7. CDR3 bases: TGTGCCAGCACGATCGACAGGGCGAATTCACCCCTCCACTTT. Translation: CASTIDRANSPLHF.

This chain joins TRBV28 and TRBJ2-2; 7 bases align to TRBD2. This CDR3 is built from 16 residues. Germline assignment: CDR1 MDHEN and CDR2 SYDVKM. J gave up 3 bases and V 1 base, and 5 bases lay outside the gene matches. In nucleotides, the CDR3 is TGTGCCAGCAGTTTATCCGGGACTATCTACACCGGGGAGCTGTTTTTT. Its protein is CASSLSGTIYTGELFF.

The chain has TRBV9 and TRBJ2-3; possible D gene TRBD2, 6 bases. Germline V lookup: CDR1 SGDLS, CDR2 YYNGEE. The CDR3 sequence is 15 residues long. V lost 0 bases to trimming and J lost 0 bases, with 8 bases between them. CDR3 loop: CASSVGGLSTDTQYF. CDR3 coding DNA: TGTGCCAGCAGCGTAGGGGGACTTAGCACAGATACGCAGTATTTT.

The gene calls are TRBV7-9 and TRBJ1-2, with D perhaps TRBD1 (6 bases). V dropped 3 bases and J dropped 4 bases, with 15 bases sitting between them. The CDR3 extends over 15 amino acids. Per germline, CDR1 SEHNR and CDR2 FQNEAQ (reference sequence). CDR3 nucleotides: TGTGCCAGCAGCTTCGGCCGCGGGGGCTTCTATGGCTACACCTTC. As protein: CASSFGRGGFYGYTF.